The 12 T cell receptor beta chains below were found in one sample sequenced in a study of cytomegalovirus exposure and HLA in healthy donors. The PCR ran on 60 Vbeta and 13 Jbeta primers. Only in-frame clones appear in the TCRdb table, and some are missing; sequencing was by immunoSEQ multiplex PCR. The repertoire holds 50,000 to 55,000 clones, with 55% to 65% as singletons. Sequencing was done on a sample of PBMCs. The origin of the receptors is a human donor in good health.

This sequence joins TRBV5-1 and TRBJ1-1; D uncertain. The CDR3 is 14 amino acids. The germline V and J ends were trimmed by 4 bases and 0 bases, with 10 bases remaining between them. Germline V gene data show CDR1 as SGHRS and CDR2 as YFSETQ. The CDR3 loop is CASSPRSVNTEAFF. Here the CDR3 DNA reads TGCGCCAGCAGCCCACGTAGCGTGAACACTGAAGCTTTCTTT.

The J gene is TRBJ1-1, the V gene TRBV6-5; possibly TRBD1 for D (6 bases). This CDR3 contains 13 residues. Germline CDR1 reads MNHEY; CDR2 reads SVGAGI. Trimming cost V 7 bases and J 1 base, with 10 bases left between them. The CDR3 DNA is TGTGCCAGCACCCGACAGGCGAACACTGAAGCTTTCTTT. Its translation: CASTRQANTEAFF.

The chain couples TRBV28 to TRBJ2-7, with 8 bases that match TRBD2. Germline assignment: CDR1 MDHEN and CDR2 SYDVKM. There are 14 residues in the CDR3. Trimming cost V 6 bases and J 5 bases; bases outside gene matches: 9. CDR3 in DNA: TGTGCCAGCAGGAACGGGGGGGCCTCGGACGAGCAGTACTTC. Its protein is CASRNGGASDEQYF.

The genes are TRBV6-5 and TRBJ1-1; 8 positions match TRBD1. This CDR3 comprises 14 residues. The junction had 7 bases not matched to a gene; V was cut back by 7 bases and J by 3 bases. From germline, CDR1 is MNHEY and CDR2 SVGAGI. The CDR3 DNA reads TGTGCCAGCAATCCCGGGACAGGACACACTGAAGCTTTCTTT. It encodes CASNPGTGHTEAFF.

This clone was picked up a small number of times. J is TRBJ2-2 and V is TRBV19, with TRBD1 matching 9 bases. Germline V gene sequence: CDR1 LNHDA, CDR2 SQIVND (reference sequence). The CDR3 totals 14 residues. Trimming took 6 bases from V and 7 from J; bases not matched to a gene: 6. The CDR3 DNA reads as TGTGCCAGTAGCCACAGGGGGCAGATCGGGGAGCTGTTTTTT. Its protein is CASSHRGQIGELFF. The full variable domain, its missing parts supplied by reference TRBV19 and TRBJ2-2, is DGGITQSPKYLFRKEGQNVTLSCEQNLNHDAMYWYRQDPGQGLRLIYYSQIVNDFQKGDIAEGYSVSREKKESFPLTVTSAQKNPTAFYLCASSHRGQIGELFFGEGSRLTVL.

The chain recombines TRBV30 with TRBJ1-5; D gene unclear. V lost 3 bases and J 0 bases, leaving 6 bases between the germline ends. CDR3 length equals 13 residues. The germline CDR1 and CDR2 sequences are GTSNPN and SVGIG (reference sequence). The chain's CDR3 is CAWSANSNQPQHF. The CDR3 DNA is TGTGCCTGGAGCGCTAATAGCAATCAGCCCCAGCATTTT.

This clone has only a few counts. The junction departs from the called germline gene at one end, perhaps through a read error. The same CDR3 is also encoded by other DNA sequences in this sample. V and J are TRBV5-1 and TRBJ1-1; 7 bases are a match to TRBD1. Germline CDR1 and CDR2: SGHRS and YFSETQ. The CDR3 contains 14 residues. The CDR3 region has the DNA TGCGCAAGCAGCATACGGACAGGCTTCACTGAAGCTTTCTTT. Protein product: CASSIRTGFTEAFF.

The chain combines TRBV19 with TRBJ1-5; D is undetermined. The CDR3 covers 13 residues. CDR1 and CDR2 from the germline V gene are LNHDA and SQIVND (reference sequence). Trimming cost V 4 bases and J 4 bases, with 8 bases left between them. CDR3 loop: CASSRSANQPQHF. In DNA, the CDR3 is TGTGCCAGTAGTAGGTCAGCGAATCAGCCCCAGCATTTT. The full variable domain, in which reference TRBV19 and TRBJ1-5 provide the parts outside the CDR3, is DGGITQSPKYLFRKEGQNVTLSCEQNLNHDAMYWYRQDPGQGLRLIYYSQIVNDFQKGDIAEGYSVSREKKESFPLTVTSAQKNPTAFYLCASSRSANQPQHFGDGTRLSIL.

There are a few counts of this clone. This rearrangement joins TRBV7-2 to TRBJ2-1; 10 nucleotides align to TRBD2. This CDR3 comprises 15 residues. Unmatched junction bases numbered 6, after V lost 7 bases and J lost 3 bases. Germline V gene sequence: CDR1 SGHTA, CDR2 FQGNSA. The chain's CDR3 is CASNRAGGYYNEQFF. The CDR3 DNA follows: TGTGCCAGCAACCGAGCGGGGGGGTACTACAATGAGCAGTTCTTC.

The chain has TRBV6-1 and TRBJ2-4; tentative D call: TRBD2 (5 bases). This CDR3 contains 14 residues. Germline-derived CDR1 and CDR2 are MNHNS and SASEGT. The V end was cut by 7 bases, the J end by 1 base, with 11 bases between. The CDR3 nucleotides are TGTGCCAGCAAATGGGGAGATGCCAAAAACATTCAGTACTTC. As protein: CASKWGDAKNIQYF.

The V call is TRBV30, the J call TRBJ2-7; D is perhaps TRBD1 (6 bases). There are 13 residues in the CDR3. V lost 2 bases, J lost 6 bases, and 14 bases lay in between. Germline V gene data show CDR1 as GTSNPN and CDR2 as SVGIG (reference sequence). The CDR3 protein is CAWSPGQTPEQYF. The CDR3 DNA follows: TGTGCCTGGAGTCCGGGACAAACCCCCGAGCAGTACTTC.

This clone was counted between two and nine times. The chain links TRBV5-4 to TRBJ1-2, with 7 bases fitting TRBD1. Germline assignment: CDR1 SGHNT and CDR2 YYREEE (reference sequence). CDR3 length: 15 amino acids. Trimming took 4 bases from V and 2 from J; bases not matched to a gene: 8. The CDR3, as DNA: TGTGCCAGCAGCCCGGCCCCGGGACAGAACTATGGCTACACCTTC. It codes for CASSPAPGQNYGYTF.